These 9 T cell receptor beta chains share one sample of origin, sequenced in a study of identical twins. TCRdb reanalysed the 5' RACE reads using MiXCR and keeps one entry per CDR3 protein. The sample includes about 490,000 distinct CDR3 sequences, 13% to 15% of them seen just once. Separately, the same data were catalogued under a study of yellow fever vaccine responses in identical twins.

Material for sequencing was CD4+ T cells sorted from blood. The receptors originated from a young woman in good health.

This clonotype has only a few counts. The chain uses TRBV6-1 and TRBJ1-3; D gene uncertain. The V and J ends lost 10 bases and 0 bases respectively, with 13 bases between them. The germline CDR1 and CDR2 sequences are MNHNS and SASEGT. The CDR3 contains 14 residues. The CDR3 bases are TGTGCCACCCTAAAATTGGACTCTGGAAACACCATATATTTT. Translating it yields CATLKLDSGNTIYF.

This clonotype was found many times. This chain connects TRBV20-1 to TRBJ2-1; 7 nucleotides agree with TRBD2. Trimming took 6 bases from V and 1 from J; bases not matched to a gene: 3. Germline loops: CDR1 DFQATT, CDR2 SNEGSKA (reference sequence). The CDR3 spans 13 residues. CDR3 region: CSARGVSYNEQFF. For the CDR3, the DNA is TGCAGTGCCCGGGGGGTTTCCTACAATGAGCAGTTCTTC.

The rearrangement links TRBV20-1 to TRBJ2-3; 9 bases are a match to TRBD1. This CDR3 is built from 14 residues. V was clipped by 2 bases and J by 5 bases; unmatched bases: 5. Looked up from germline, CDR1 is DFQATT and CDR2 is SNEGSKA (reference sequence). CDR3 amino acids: CSARTGQGGDTQYF. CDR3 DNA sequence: TGCAGTGCTAGAACGGGACAGGGAGGAGATACGCAGTATTTT.

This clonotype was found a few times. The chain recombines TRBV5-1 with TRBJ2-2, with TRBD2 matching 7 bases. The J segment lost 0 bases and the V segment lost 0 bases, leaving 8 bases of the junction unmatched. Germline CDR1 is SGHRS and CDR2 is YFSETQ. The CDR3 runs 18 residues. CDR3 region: CASSLVLRGNPNTGELFF. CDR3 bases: TGCGCCAGCAGCTTGGTATTGCGGGGGAACCCGAACACCGGGGAGCTGTTTTTT.

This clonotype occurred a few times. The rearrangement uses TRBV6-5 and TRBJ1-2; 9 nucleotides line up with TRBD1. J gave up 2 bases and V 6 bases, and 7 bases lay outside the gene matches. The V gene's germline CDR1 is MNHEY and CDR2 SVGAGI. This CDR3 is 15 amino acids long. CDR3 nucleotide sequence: TGTGCCAGCAGCCTCCCCGGGACAGGGAACTATGGCTACACCTTC. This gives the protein CASSLPGTGNYGYTF.

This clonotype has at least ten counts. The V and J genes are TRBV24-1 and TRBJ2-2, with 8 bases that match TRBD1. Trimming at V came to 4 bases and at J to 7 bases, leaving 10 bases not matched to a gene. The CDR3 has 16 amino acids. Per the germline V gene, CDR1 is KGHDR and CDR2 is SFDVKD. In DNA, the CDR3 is TGTGCCACCAGTGAATACAACAGGGGGTATAACGGGGAGCTGTTTTTT. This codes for CATSEYNRGYNGELFF.

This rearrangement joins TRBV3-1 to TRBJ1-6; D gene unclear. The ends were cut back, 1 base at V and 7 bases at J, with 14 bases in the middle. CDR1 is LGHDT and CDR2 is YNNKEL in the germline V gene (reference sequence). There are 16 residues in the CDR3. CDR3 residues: CASSQGRAGWNSPLHF. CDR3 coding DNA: TGTGCCAGCAGCCAAGGCCGGGCCGGATGGAATTCACCCCTCCACTTT.

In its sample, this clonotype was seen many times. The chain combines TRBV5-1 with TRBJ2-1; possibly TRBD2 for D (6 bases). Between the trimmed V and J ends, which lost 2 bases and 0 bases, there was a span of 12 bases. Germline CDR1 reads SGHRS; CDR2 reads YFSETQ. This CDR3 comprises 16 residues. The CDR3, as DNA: TGCGCCAGCAGCTTCGGGAGTTTGAGCTCCTACAATGAGCAGTTCTTC. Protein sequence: CASSFGSLSSYNEQFF.

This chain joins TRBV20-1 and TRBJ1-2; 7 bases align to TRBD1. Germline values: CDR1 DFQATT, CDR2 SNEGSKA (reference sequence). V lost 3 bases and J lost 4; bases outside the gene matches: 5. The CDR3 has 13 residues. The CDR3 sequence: CSASPGGPYGYTF. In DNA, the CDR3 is TGCAGTGCTAGCCCAGGGGGGCCCTATGGCTACACCTTC.